The rows below give T cell receptor beta chains drawn from one sample of a study of blood T cell repertoires in COVID-19. Sequencing used immunoSEQ multiplex PCR; TCRdb keeps in-frame clones, though not all of them. This table holds some 200,000 clones, approximately 86% found once. The sample was PBMCs or T cells enriched from blood (not recorded which). The source of these receptors is a woman younger than 45 who had recovered from COVID-19. Both conserved end residues are part of each CDR3. D genes are given only for firm matches. Only some rows state a clone size, as once, few, many or a class for expanded clones.

-	TRBV3-1/TRBV3-2	-	TRBJ1-3	CASSQDGGTDSGNTIYF	TGTGCCAGCAGCCAAGATGGAGGGACCGACTCTGGAAACACCATATATTTT
medium-sized	TRBV4-1	-	TRBJ1-3	CASSQSRGRNGNTIYF	TGCGCCAGCAGCCAATCCCGGGGTCGGAATGGAAACACCATATATTTT
-	TRBV29-1	-	TRBJ2-4	CSVAGNGGLAKNIQYF	TGCAGCGTTGCCGGAAATGGGGGACTGGCCAAAAACATTCAGTACTTC
-	TRBV7-2	-	TRBJ1-2	CASSFGINYGYTF	TGTGCCAGCAGCTTCGGGATTAACTATGGCTACACCTTC
-	TRBV5-1	-	TRBJ1-5	CASSVGGAGQPQHF	TGCGCCAGCAGTGTTGGGGGGGCCGGTCAGCCCCAGCATTTT
-	TRBV7-3	-	TRBJ1-1	CASSLNSGPNTEAFF	TGTGCCAGCAGCTTAAACTCAGGGCCGAACACTGAAGCTTTCTTT
-	TRBV27	TRBD1	TRBJ1-1	CASSSRDRGRTEAFF	TGTGCCAGCAGTTCCCGGGACAGGGGGAGGACTGAAGCTTTCTTT
-	TRBV19	TRBD1	TRBJ1-2	CASSRQGAPGYTF	TGTGCCAGTAGTAGGCAGGGGGCGCCTGGCTACACCTTC
-	TRBV7-3	-	TRBJ2-5	CASSLAYQETQYF	TGTGCCAGCAGCTTAGCGTACCAAGAGACCCAGTACTTC
-	TRBV28	-	TRBJ1-3	CASSLSSRSGNTIYF	TGTGCCAGCAGTTTATCGTCCCGCTCTGGAAACACCATATATTTT
-	TRBV27	-	TRBJ1-2	CASSPQLGENYGYTF	TGTGCCAGCAGCCCCCAACTTGGGGAGAACTATGGCTACACCTTC
few	TRBV7-2	TRBD1	TRBJ1-1	CASSLSPTDRGQNTEAFF	TGTGCCAGCAGCTTATCCCCCACAGACAGGGGGCAAAACACTGAAGCTTTCTTT
-	TRBV19	-	TRBJ2-3	CASSMPGLTDTQYF	TGTGCCAGTAGTATGCCAGGGCTCACAGATACGCAGTATTTT
-	TRBV27	TRBD1	TRBJ2-1	CASSLRDRGYNEQFF	TGTGCCAGCAGCCTCCGGGACAGGGGTTACAATGAGCAGTTCTTC
-	TRBV27	TRBD2	TRBJ2-4	CASSSRTSGDKNIQYF	TGTGCCAGCAGTAGCCGGACTAGCGGGGACAAAAACATTCAGTACTTC
few	TRBV30	TRBD1	TRBJ1-2	CAWGEGGVYGYTF	TGTGCCTGGGGGGAAGGGGGCGTCTATGGCTACACCTTC
-	TRBV7-9	TRBD1	TRBJ2-2	CASSVGQVKYTGELFF	TGTGCCAGCAGCGTGGGACAGGTCAAGTACACCGGGGAGCTGTTTTTT
-	TRBV2	-	TRBJ1-1	CASSDQGGNTEAFF	TGTGCCAGCAGTGACCAGGGAGGGAACACTGAAGCTTTCTTT
once	TRBV19	TRBD1	TRBJ2-5	CASSTDRAVETQYF	TGTGCCAGTAGCACCGACAGGGCCGTGGAGACCCAGTACTTC
-	TRBV5-1	TRBD1	TRBJ1-1	CASSSRQGRMNTEAFF	TGCGCCAGCAGCTCCCGACAGGGGCGGATGAACACTGAAGCTTTCTTT
-	TRBV11-2	TRBD1	TRBJ1-2	CASSLGRDRRPTDYGYTF	TGTGCCAGCAGCTTAGGGCGGGACAGGCGGCCCACGGACTATGGCTACACCTTC
once	TRBV29-1	TRBD1	TRBJ2-7	CSVASGQGGEQYF	TGCAGCGTCGCTTCTGGACAGGGGGGGGAGCAGTACTTC
-	TRBV5-4	TRBD1	TRBJ2-7	CASTNRGRMNEQYF	TGTGCCAGCACCAACAGGGGGCGTATGAACGAGCAGTACTTC
-	TRBV7-6	-	TRBJ2-1	CASSEGSSYNEQFF	TGTGCCAGCAGTGAAGGGAGCTCCTACAATGAGCAGTTCTTC
-	TRBV28	TRBD1	TRBJ1-5	CASSLSGTGGNQPQHF	TGTGCCAGCAGTTTATCGGGGACAGGGGGCAATCAGCCCCAGCATTTT
-	TRBV7-9	TRBD1	TRBJ2-6	CASSRTGAGANVLTF	TGTGCCAGCAGTCGGACAGGAGCTGGGGCCAACGTCCTGACTTTC
-	TRBV3-1/TRBV3-2	TRBD1	TRBJ1-3	CASSQGQGGDFGNTIYF	TGTGCCAGCAGCCAAGGACAGGGGGGCGACTTTGGAAACACCATATATTTT
-	TRBV20-1	-	TRBJ1-1	CSAGKDGAFF	TGCAGTGCCGGGAAAGATGGAGCTTTCTTT
-	TRBV11-2	TRBD1	TRBJ1-4	CASSQGQGGEELFF	TGTGCCAGCAGCCAGGGACAGGGTGGGGAAGAACTGTTTTTT
-	TRBV24-1	TRBD1	TRBJ2-5	CATSDFLGTGQETQYF	TGTGCCACCAGTGATTTCCTCGGGACAGGACAAGAGACCCAGTACTTC
-	TRBV3-1/TRBV3-2	TRBD2	TRBJ2-2	CASSSSGGANTGELFF	TGTGCCAGCAGCTCTAGCGGGGGGGCGAACACCGGGGAGCTGTTTTTT
-	TRBV5-8	-	TRBJ1-6	CASSSSWGVLGRSPLHF	TGTGCCAGCAGCAGTTCCTGGGGAGTTCTAGGACGTTCACCCCTCCACTTT
-	TRBV5-1	TRBD1	TRBJ1-1	CASSVDRGSEAFF	TGCGCCAGCAGCGTGGACAGGGGGTCTGAAGCTTTCTTT
once	TRBV18	TRBD1	TRBJ1-5	CASSLLGQGGDQPQHF	TGTGCCAGCTCACTCCTGGGACAGGGTGGAGACCAGCCCCAGCATTTT
-	TRBV7-6	TRBD1	TRBJ1-6	CASSPGQGNRPPLHF	TGTGCCAGCAGCCCCGGACAGGGTAATAGGCCACCCCTCCACTTT
-	TRBV11-2	-	TRBJ1-4	CASSSGGYEKLFF	TGTGCCAGCAGCTCCGGGGGGTATGAAAAACTGTTTTTT
-	TRBV7-3	-	TRBJ2-1	CASSLRGGQVPREQFF	TGTGCCAGCAGCTTAAGGGGGGGACAGGTGCCGAGGGAGCAGTTCTTC
-	TRBV6-1	-	TRBJ2-2	CASSEVVRNTGELFF	TGTGCCAGCAGTGAAGTAGTACGGAACACCGGGGAGCTGTTTTTT
-	TRBV15	-	TRBJ1-5	CATGSRGNQPQHF	TGTGCCACCGGCAGTCGGGGGAATCAGCCCCAGCATTTT
-	TRBV19	TRBD1	TRBJ1-5	CATHRELRQGPQPQHF	TGTGCCACCCATCGGGAGTTGAGACAGGGTCCTCAGCCCCAGCATTTT
-	TRBV28	-	TRBJ2-7	CASSRTPPYEQYF	TGTGCCAGCAGCAGGACACCCCCCTACGAGCAGTACTTC
once	TRBV4-3	-	TRBJ1-4	CASSQLTEITNEKLFF	TGCGCCAGCAGCCAGCTAACAGAGATAACTAATGAAAAACTGTTTTTT
-	TRBV11-2	TRBD2	TRBJ2-3	CASSPGLAGGRYTDTQYF	TGTGCCAGCAGCCCGGGACTAGCGGGAGGGCGTTATACAGATACGCAGTATTTT
-	TRBV2	-	TRBJ2-1	CASSGRNSYNEQFF	TGTGCCAGCAGTGGGCGGAACTCCTACAATGAGCAGTTCTTC
-	TRBV12-3/TRBV12-4	TRBD1	TRBJ1-2	CASSRQGYGYTF	TGTGCCAGCAGCAGACAGGGCTATGGCTACACCTTC
-	TRBV3-1/TRBV3-2	TRBD1	TRBJ2-1	CASSLDRSSYNEQFF	TGTGCCAGCAGCTTGGACAGGAGCTCCTACAATGAGCAGTTCTTC